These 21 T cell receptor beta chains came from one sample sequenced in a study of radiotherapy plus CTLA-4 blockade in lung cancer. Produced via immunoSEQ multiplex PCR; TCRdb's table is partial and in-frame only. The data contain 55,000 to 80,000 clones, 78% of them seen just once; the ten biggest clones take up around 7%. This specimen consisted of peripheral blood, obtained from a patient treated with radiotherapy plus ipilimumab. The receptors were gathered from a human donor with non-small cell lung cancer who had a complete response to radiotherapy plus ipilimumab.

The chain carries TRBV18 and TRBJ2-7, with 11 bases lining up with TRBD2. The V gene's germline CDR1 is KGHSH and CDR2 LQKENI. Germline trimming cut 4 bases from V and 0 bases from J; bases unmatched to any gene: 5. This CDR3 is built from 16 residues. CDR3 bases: TGTGCCAGCTCACTGCTAGCGGGGGGCCGCTCCTACGAGCAGTACTTC. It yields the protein CASSLLAGGRSYEQYF.

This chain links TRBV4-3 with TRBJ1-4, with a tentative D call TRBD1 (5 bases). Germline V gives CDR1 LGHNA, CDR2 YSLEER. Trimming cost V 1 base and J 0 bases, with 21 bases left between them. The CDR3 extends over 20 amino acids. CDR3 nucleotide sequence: TGCGCCAGCAGCCAAGCACAGGCTGGGACGGCAAGTGCAACTAATGAAAAACTGTTTTTT. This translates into CASSQAQAGTASATNEKLFF.

CDR3 DNA: TGTGCCAGCAGTGAAAGGGGTGATACGCAGTATTTT. Amino acid sequence: CASSERGDTQYF. The chain links TRBV2 to TRBJ2-3; tentatively, D is TRBD1 (5 bases). The CDR3 length is 12 residues. The germline CDR1 and CDR2 sequences are SNHLY and FYNNEI. V dropped 2 bases and J dropped 6 bases, with 6 bases sitting between them.

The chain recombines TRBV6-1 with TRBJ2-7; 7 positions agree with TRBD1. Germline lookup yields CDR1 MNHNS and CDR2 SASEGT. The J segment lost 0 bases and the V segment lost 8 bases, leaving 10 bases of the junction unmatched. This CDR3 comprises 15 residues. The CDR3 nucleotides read TGTGCCAGCTCTGACCGACAGGGCGGCTCCTACGAGCAGTACGTC. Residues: CASSDRQGGSYEQYV.

The CDR3 DNA reads as TGTGCCAGCAGTTCTGGACAGCTCTATGGCTACACCTTC. Translation: CASSSGQLYGYTF. The chain couples TRBV27 to TRBJ1-2; tentative D call: TRBD1 (6 bases). CDR1 and CDR2 from the germline V gene are MNHEY and SMNVEV (reference sequence). This CDR3 has 13 amino acids. The germline V and J ends were trimmed by 4 bases and 4 bases, with 10 bases remaining between them.

The DNA of the CDR3 is TGTGCCAGCATGGCCGGAGTCTCTGGGGCCAACGTCCTGACTTTC. Translating it yields CASMAGVSGANVLTF. V and J are TRBV28 and TRBJ2-6; no definite D call. Germline CDR1 is MDHEN and CDR2 is SYDVKM. The CDR3 runs to 15 residues. The germline V and J ends were trimmed by 7 bases and 0 bases, with 10 bases remaining between them.

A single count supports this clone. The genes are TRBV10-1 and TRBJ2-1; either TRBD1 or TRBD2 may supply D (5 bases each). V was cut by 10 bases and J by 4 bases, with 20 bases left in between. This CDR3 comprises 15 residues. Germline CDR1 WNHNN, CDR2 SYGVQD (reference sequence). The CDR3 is CAIRPGQGPYNEQFF. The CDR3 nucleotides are TGCGCCATTAGACCTGGGCAGGGACCTTACAATGAGCAGTTCTTC.

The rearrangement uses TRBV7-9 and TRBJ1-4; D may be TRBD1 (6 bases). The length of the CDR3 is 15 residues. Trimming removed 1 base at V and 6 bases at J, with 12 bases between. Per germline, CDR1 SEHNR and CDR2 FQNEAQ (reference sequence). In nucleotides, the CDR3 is TGTGCCAGCAGCTTAGTGGGGGCTCAATATGAAAAACTGTTTTTT. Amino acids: CASSLVGAQYEKLFF.

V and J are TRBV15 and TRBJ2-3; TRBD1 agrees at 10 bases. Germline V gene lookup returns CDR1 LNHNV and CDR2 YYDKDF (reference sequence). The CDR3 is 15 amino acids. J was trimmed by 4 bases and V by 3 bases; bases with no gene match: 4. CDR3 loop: CATSRGDRGADTQYF. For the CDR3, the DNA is TGTGCCACCAGCAGGGGGGACAGGGGTGCAGATACGCAGTATTTT.

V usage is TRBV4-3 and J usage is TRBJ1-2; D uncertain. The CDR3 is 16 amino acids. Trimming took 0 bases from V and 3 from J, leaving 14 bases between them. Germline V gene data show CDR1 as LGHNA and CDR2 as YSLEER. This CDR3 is CASSQDWSGTYYGYTF. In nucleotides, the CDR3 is TGCGCCAGCAGCCAAGATTGGTCGGGCACTTACTATGGCTACACCTTC.

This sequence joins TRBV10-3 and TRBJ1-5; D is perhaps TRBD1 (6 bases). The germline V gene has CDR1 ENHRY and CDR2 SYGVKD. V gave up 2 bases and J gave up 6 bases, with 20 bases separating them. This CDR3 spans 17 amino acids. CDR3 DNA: TGTGCCATCAGTGAGACTAGAACAGGGAGATTGGTTCAGCCCCAGCATTTT. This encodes CAISETRTGRLVQPQHF.

The CDR3: CASSTRGRGQETQYF. The CDR3 nucleotides are TGCGCCAGCAGCACCCGCGGGAGGGGCCAAGAGACCCAGTACTTC. This chain connects TRBV5-1 to TRBJ2-5; TRBD2 agrees at 9 bases. The CDR3 totals 15 residues. CDR1 SGHRS and CDR2 YFSETQ come from the germline V gene. Unmatched junction bases numbered 5, after V lost 4 bases and J lost 1 base.

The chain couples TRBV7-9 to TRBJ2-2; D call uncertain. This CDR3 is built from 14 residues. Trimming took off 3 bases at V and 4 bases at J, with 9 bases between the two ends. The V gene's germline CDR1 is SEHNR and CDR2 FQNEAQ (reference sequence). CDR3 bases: TGTGCCAGCAGCTTCAAGGCCACCACCGGGGAGCTGTTTTTT. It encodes CASSFKATTGELFF.

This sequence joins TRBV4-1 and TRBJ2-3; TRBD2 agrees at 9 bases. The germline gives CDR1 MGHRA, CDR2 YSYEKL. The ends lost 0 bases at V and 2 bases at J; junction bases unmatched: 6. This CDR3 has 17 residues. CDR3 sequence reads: CASSQEGSGGYTDTQYF. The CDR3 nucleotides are TGCGCCAGCAGCCAAGAAGGTAGCGGGGGATACACAGATACGCAGTATTTT.

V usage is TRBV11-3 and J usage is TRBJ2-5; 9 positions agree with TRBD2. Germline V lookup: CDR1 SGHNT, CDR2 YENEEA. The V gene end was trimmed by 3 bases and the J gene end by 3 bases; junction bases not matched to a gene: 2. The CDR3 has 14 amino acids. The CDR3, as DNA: TGTGCCAGCAGCTTCTTAGCGGGAGAAGAGACCCAGTACTTC. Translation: CASSFLAGEETQYF.

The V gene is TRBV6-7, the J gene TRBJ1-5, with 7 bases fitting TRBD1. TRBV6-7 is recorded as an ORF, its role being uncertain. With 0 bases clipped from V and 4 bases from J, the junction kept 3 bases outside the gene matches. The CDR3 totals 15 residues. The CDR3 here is CASSYSGTANQPQHF. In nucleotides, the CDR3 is TGTGCCAGCAGTTACTCCGGGACAGCTAATCAGCCCCAGCATTTT.

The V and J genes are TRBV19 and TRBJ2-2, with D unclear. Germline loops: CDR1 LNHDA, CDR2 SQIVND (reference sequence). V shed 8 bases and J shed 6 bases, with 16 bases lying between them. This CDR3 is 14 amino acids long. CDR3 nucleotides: TGTGCCAGTCAAGACTCAAATCGGGCCGGGGAGCTGTTTTTT. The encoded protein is CASQDSNRAGELFF.

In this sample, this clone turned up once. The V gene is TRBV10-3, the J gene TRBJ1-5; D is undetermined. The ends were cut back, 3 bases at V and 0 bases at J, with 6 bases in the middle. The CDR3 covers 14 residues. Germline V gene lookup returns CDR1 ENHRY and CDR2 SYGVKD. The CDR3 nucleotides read TGTGCCATCAGTGACAGTAATAGCAATCAGCCCCAGCATTTT. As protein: CAISDSNSNQPQHF.

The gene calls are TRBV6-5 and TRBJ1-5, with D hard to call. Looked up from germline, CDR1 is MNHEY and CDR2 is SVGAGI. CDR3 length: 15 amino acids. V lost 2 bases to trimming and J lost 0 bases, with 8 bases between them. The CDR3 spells CASSYRQDSNQPQHF. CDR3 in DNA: TGTGCCAGCAGTTACAGGCAGGATAGCAATCAGCCCCAGCATTTT.

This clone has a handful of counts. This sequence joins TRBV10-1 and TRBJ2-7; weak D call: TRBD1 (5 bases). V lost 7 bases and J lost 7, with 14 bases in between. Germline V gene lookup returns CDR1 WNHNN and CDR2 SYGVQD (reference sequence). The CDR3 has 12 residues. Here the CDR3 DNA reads TGCGCCAGCAATAATAATACAGGAGAGCAGTACGTC. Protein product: CASNNNTGEQYV.

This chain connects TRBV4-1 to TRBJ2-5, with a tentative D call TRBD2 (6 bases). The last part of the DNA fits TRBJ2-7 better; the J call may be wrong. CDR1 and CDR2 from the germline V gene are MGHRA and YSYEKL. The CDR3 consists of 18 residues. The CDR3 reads CASSQGVWARDRTYEQYF. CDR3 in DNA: TGCGCCAGCAGCCAAGGAGTGTGGGCGCGGGACCGAACCTACGAGCAGTACTTC.